The rows below give T cell receptor beta chains drawn from one sample of a study of blood T cells in healthy people across ages. MiXCR, run by TCRdb on the 5' RACE reads, gives a single entry per CDR3 protein. Of fewer than 1,000,000 distinct CDR3 sequences listed, under 45% are singletons. Sequenced: blood. The receptor set was obtained from a man in his 60s in good health. The CDR3 runs from the conserved cysteine through the conserved F or W. The D gene is left open where the match is weak. Clone sizes are given selectively: once, few, many, or a class where the clone is expanded.

d_call	v_call	j_call	clone_size	cdr3_nt	cdr3_aa
NA	TRBV18	TRBJ1-6	NA	TGTGCCAGCTCACCGGGCAGGAATTCACCCCTCCACTTT	CASSPGRNSPLHF
NA	TRBV7-3	TRBJ2-4	NA	TGTGGCAGCAGCTTAACCGGGAATACCAAAAACATTCAGTACTTC	CGSSLTGNTKNIQYF
NA	TRBV5-1	TRBJ2-5	few	TGCGCCAGCAGCCCGGATGGCGGGGAAACGACCCAGTACTTC	CASSPDGGETTQYF
NA	TRBV20-1	TRBJ2-2	NA	TGCAGTGCTCGAACTCCCACCGGGGAGCTGTTTTTT	CSARTPTGELFF
NA	TRBV4-2	TRBJ1-4	many	TGTGCCAGCAGCGAAGAGCTTGGGGCCGGGGATGAAAAACTGTTTTTT	CASSEELGAGDEKLFF
NA	TRBV29-1	TRBJ2-7	NA	TGCAGCGTTGCCCCCCTGCCGGGCTCCTACGAGCAGTACTTC	CSVAPLPGSYEQYF
NA	TRBV2	TRBJ1-6	NA	TGTGCCAGCAGGGTCAGGGTGAGTTCACCCCTCCACTTT	CASRVRVSSPLHF
TRBD1	TRBV9	TRBJ2-3	NA	TGTGCCAGCAGCTTCCGACAGGGACCCACAGATACGCAGTATTTT	CASSFRQGPTDTQYF
NA	TRBV4-1	TRBJ2-5	NA	TGCGCCAGCAGCCGTTCCCGGGGTGAGTTGGAGACCCAGTACTTC	CASSRSRGELETQYF
NA	TRBV15	TRBJ2-1	NA	TGTGCCACCAGCACCACGAGCGGTAAACGGTTCTTC	CATSTTSGKRFF
NA	TRBV4-3	TRBJ2-3	NA	TGCGCCAGCAGCCAAGATTCCCCAAGCACAGAGATGCAGTATTTT	CASSQDSPSTEMQYF
NA	TRBV9	TRBJ1-2	few	TGTGCCAGCAGCCCAGGGAGTTCAGGGCCCTATGGCTACACCTTC	CASSPGSSGPYGYTF
NA	TRBV29-1	TRBJ2-3	NA	TGCAGCGTCACTTTCTGGGGAGACACAGATACGCAGTATTTT	CSVTFWGDTDTQYF
NA	TRBV6-2/TRBV6-3	TRBJ2-7	few	TGTGCCAGCACTAAACAAGGGACCCCCCTATCCTACGAGCAGTACTTC	CASTKQGTPLSYEQYF
TRBD1	TRBV6-5	TRBJ2-3	NA	TGTGCCAGCAGCCAGGTGACAGGGCGGGCAGATACGCAGTATTTT	CASSQVTGRADTQYF
NA	TRBV2	TRBJ2-5	NA	TGTGCCAGCGATCTCACCGGACAGTCCCAAGAGACCCAGTACTTC	CASDLTGQSQETQYF
NA	TRBV20-1	TRBJ1-6	few	TGCAGTGGACGCGGACGGACGAATTCACCCCTCCACTTT	CSGRGRTNSPLHF
NA	TRBV30	TRBJ1-4	NA	TGTGCCTGGAAACGATTTTACGGTCCAACTAATGAAAAACTGTTTTTT	CAWKRFYGPTNEKLFF
NA	TRBV20-1	TRBJ1-2	NA	TGCAGTGCTACGGGCTCCTGTGGCTACACCTTC	CSATGSCGYTF
NA	TRBV20-1	TRBJ1-6	few	TGCAGTGCTAGTCCGGGAGGTCTAAATAATTCACCCCTCCACTTT	CSASPGGLNNSPLHF
NA	TRBV7-2	TRBJ2-5	NA	TGTGCCAGCAGATACCCCGGGGGACCTTCAAGGGAGACCCAGTACTTC	CASRYPGGPSRETQYF
NA	TRBV7-2	TRBJ2-7	NA	TGTGCCAGCAGCTTAGCCCAGGCCGCATTCTACGAGCAGTACTTC	CASSLAQAAFYEQYF
NA	TRBV7-2	TRBJ2-3	many	TGTGCCAGCAGCTTAGCTTACACAGATACGCAGTATTTT	CASSLAYTDTQYF
TRBD2	TRBV20-1	TRBJ2-4	few	TGCAGTGCCTACCCTAGCGGGGGCGTAAACATTCAGTACTTC	CSAYPSGGVNIQYF
TRBD2	TRBV27	TRBJ2-5	many	TGTGCCAGCAGTTTATGGCAGCCCGGACTAGCGGGCCAAGAGACCCAGTACTTC	CASSLWQPGLAGQETQYF
TRBD1	TRBV3-1	TRBJ2-5	few	TGTGCCAGCAGTCCTGATTTCAGGGGGATTCAAGAGACCCAGTACTTC	CASSPDFRGIQETQYF
NA	TRBV3-1	TRBJ1-2	NA	TGTGCCAGCAGCCAAGCAGACGGCTATGGCTACACCTTC	CASSQADGYGYTF
NA	TRBV21-1	TRBJ1-5	NA	TGTGCCATTTGCGGGTATAGCAATCAGCCCCAGCATTTT	CAICGYSNQPQHF
TRBD2	TRBV5-1	TRBJ2-7	few	TGCGCCAGCAGCTTGGGCTCGGGGAGGACTAGCGGAATCTACGAGCAGTACTTC	CASSLGSGRTSGIYEQYF
NA	TRBV11-2	TRBJ2-6	NA	TGTGCCAGCAGCTCGTTCGGGGGGCGCCGCTCTGGGGCCAACGCCCTGACTTTC	CASSSFGGRRSGANALTF
TRBD1	TRBV6-1	TRBJ1-2	NA	TGTGCCAGCAGTGTGGTGTCGACAGGGTCGCTGAACTATGGCTACACCTTC	CASSVVSTGSLNYGYTF
TRBD2	TRBV9	TRBJ2-1	NA	TGTGCCAGCAGCGTAGCGACTAGCGGGGGGCATAACAATGGGCAGTTCTTC	CASSVATSGGHNNGQFF
NA	TRBV5-1	TRBJ2-1	few	TGCGCCAGCAGCTTGGTACAGTGGTACAATGAGCAGTTCTTC	CASSLVQWYNEQFF
NA	TRBV20-1	TRBJ2-7	NA	TGCAGTGCTCGCCGGCCCGGGCCGGTAATGGACGAGCAGTACTTC	CSARRPGPVMDEQYF
NA	TRBV4-3	TRBJ2-3	NA	TGCGCCAGCAGCCAAGACGGGCCCAGAGATACGCAGTATTTT	CASSQDGPRDTQYF